One and the same sample provided the 21 T cell receptor beta chains below, sequenced in a study of T cell responses to AZD1222 COVID-19 vaccine. Measured with immunoSEQ multiplex PCR; TCRdb has only the in-frame clones, and not every one. The repertoire holds 84,000 or so clones, with approximately 88% as singletons. Specimen: peripheral blood, collected on day 0 of AZD1222 vaccination. The receptors come from an adult in good health.

The chain joins TRBV19 to TRBJ2-6; 9 bases line up with TRBD1. Germline values: CDR1 LNHDA, CDR2 SQIVND (reference sequence). Unmatched junction bases numbered 14, after V lost 8 bases and J lost 0 bases. The CDR3 is made up of 19 amino acids. This CDR3 is CASESHRGRSDSGANVLTF. The DNA of the CDR3 is TGTGCCAGTGAATCCCACAGGGGGCGGTCCGACTCTGGGGCCAACGTCCTGACTTTC.

This chain connects TRBV30 to TRBJ2-1, with no clear D. Germline V gene sequence: CDR1 GTSNPN, CDR2 SVGIG (reference sequence). CDR3 size: 17 residues. V lost 0 bases and J lost 0, with 15 bases in between. The CDR3 DNA reads as TGTGCCTGGAGTGTAGTGATGTACTCGAGCTCCTACAATGAGCAGTTCTTC. This codes for CAWSVVMYSSSYNEQFF.

The chain combines TRBV19 with TRBJ1-5; D possibly corresponds to TRBD1 (5 bases). Germline lookup yields CDR1 LNHDA and CDR2 SQIVND (reference sequence). Trimming shortened V by 2 bases and J by 2 bases, and 10 bases separated the two germline ends. There are 15 residues in the CDR3. The CDR3 DNA sequence: TGTGCCAGTAGTATAATGGAAGGGGGCAATCAGCCCCAGCATTTT. As protein: CASSIMEGGNQPQHF.

The CDR3 region is CASIKVGNRAGEQFF. The CDR3 DNA is TGTGCCAGCATCAAGGTCGGGAACCGTGCTGGTGAGCAGTTCTTC. The genes are TRBV5-8 and TRBJ2-1; tentatively, D is TRBD2 (5 bases). CDR1 and CDR2 (germline): SGHTS, YDEGEE. This CDR3 region has 15 residues. Deletions cut 6 bases from V and 9 bases from J, with 22 bases between.

Turning to this clone: Relative to the germline gene, one junction end is altered; a read error may explain this. This chain uses TRBV7-2 with TRBJ1-4; D not resolved. The germline V gene encodes CDR1 SGHTA and CDR2 FQGNSA. This CDR3 region has 13 residues. This chain's CDR3 is CASSRYSDEELFF. Here the CDR3 DNA reads TGTGCCAGCAGCCGTTATTCGGATGAAGAACTGTTTTTT.

The CDR3 region is CATSRGFSGNTIYF. In DNA form, the CDR3 reads TGTGCCACCAGCCGGGGTTTCTCTGGAAACACCATATATTTT. This sequence joins TRBV15 and TRBJ1-3; no clear D. V was shortened by 5 bases and J by 0 bases, with 8 bases between the two germline ends. The CDR3 is made up of 14 amino acids. The germline V gene encodes CDR1 LNHNV and CDR2 YYDKDF (reference sequence).

In DNA form, the CDR3 reads TGTGCCAGCAGCCAAGCAGTTAACGGGCCGTCGTTCTTC. Translated, it gives CASSQAVNGPSFF. The chain is built from TRBV3-1 (or the pseudogene TRBV3-2) and TRBJ2-1, with D unresolved. Germline V CDR1 and CDR2: LGHDT, YNNKEL (reference sequence). The V and J ends lost 1 base and 15 bases respectively, with 16 bases between them. The CDR3 loop spans 13 amino acids.

This chain joins TRBV3-1 (or the pseudogene TRBV3-2) and TRBJ2-7, with D hard to call. The CDR3 consists of 15 residues. V was shortened by 0 bases and J by 1 base, with 10 bases between the two germline ends. Germline assignment: CDR1 LGHDT and CDR2 YNNKEL (reference sequence). The DNA for the CDR3 is TGTGCCAGCAGCCAAGATCACACACCATCCTACGAGCAGTACTTC. Translated, it gives CASSQDHTPSYEQYF.

The CDR3 DNA reads TGTGCCAGCAGCTTAGAACCCCAGGGACAAGCTTTCTTT. It specifies CASSLEPQGQAFF. The J gene is TRBJ1-1, the V gene TRBV7-2; D may be TRBD1 (5 bases). This CDR3 comprises 13 residues. V was pared by 1 base and J by 9 bases, with 12 bases between. Germline V gives CDR1 SGHTA, CDR2 FQGNSA.

This chain's CDR3 is CASSFPPWGISNQPQHF. Here the CDR3 DNA reads TGTGCCAGCAGTTTCCCCCCGTGGGGGATCAGCAATCAGCCCCAGCATTTT. The chain joins TRBV28 to TRBJ1-5, with D possibly being TRBD1 (5 bases). The CDR3 runs to 17 residues. Trimming removed 3 bases at V and 1 base at J, with 16 bases between. Germline V gives CDR1 MDHEN, CDR2 SYDVKM.

By proportion, this clone is medium-sized. V usage is TRBV2 and J usage is TRBJ1-2; the match to TRBD1 covers 7 bases. The germline gives CDR1 SNHLY, CDR2 FYNNEI. CDR3 length: 15 amino acids. The trim removed 7 bases at V and 2 bases at J, leaving 10 bases unmatched. CDR3 sequence: CASMKTGTENYGYTF. The DNA of the CDR3 is TGTGCCAGCATGAAAACCGGGACAGAGAACTATGGCTACACCTTC.

V gene TRBV3-1 (or the pseudogene TRBV3-2) combines with J gene TRBJ2-7; D uncertain. This CDR3 is built from 14 residues. V lost 0 bases and J lost 2, with 8 bases in between. Germline assignment: CDR1 LGHDT and CDR2 YNNKEL (reference sequence). CDR3 in DNA: TGTGCCAGCAGCCAAGAACGGGCCCCCTACGAGCAGTACTTC. Residues: CASSQERAPYEQYF.

This clone has only one observation. V usage is TRBV6-5 and J usage is TRBJ2-4, with 7 bases matching TRBD1. Germline trimming cut 6 bases from V and 5 bases from J; bases unmatched to any gene: 7. This CDR3 comprises 14 residues. CDR1 MNHEY and CDR2 SVGAGI come from the germline V gene. DNA for the CDR3: TGTGCCAGCAGGGAGGTGAGGGGGCAAAACATTCAGTACTTC. It specifies CASREVRGQNIQYF.

This sequence joins TRBV27 and TRBJ1-1; D not certain. This CDR3 has 13 residues. CDR1 and CDR2 from the germline V gene are MNHEY and SMNVEV (reference sequence). Trimming took off 6 bases at V and 2 bases at J, with 10 bases between the two ends. CDR3 nucleotide sequence: TGTGCCAGCAGCTACAGAGAAAACACTGAAGCTTTCTTT. This sequence encodes CASSYRENTEAFF.

The genes are TRBV10-3 and TRBJ2-5, with TRBD2 matching over 9 bases. With V trimmed by 6 bases and J by 2 bases, 4 bases remained unmatched. CDR3 length: 14 residues. Germline V gives CDR1 ENHRY, CDR2 SYGVKD. The CDR3 here is CAIRGGRGQETQYF. The CDR3 coding sequence is TGTGCCATCAGGGGCGGGAGGGGGCAAGAGACCCAGTACTTC.

This clone was seen more than once but under ten times. The V gene is TRBV27, the J gene TRBJ2-7, with 7 bases that match TRBD1. CDR1 and CDR2 from the germline V gene are MNHEY and SMNVEV (reference sequence). The CDR3 length is 15 residues. Germline trimming cut 3 bases from V and 3 bases from J; bases unmatched to any gene: 8. As DNA, the CDR3 is TGTGCCAGCAGTTTGCGCGACAGGGCTGACTACGAGCAGTACTTC. Protein: CASSLRDRADYEQYF.

This sequence joins TRBV15 and TRBJ2-1, with 10 bases matching TRBD2. J was trimmed by 2 bases and V by 0 bases; bases with no gene match: 4. Looked up from germline, CDR1 is LNHNV and CDR2 is YYDKDF (reference sequence). The CDR3 consists of 17 residues. This CDR3 reads CATSRDGSGRAYNEQFF. DNA for the CDR3: TGTGCCACCAGCAGAGATGGCAGCGGGAGGGCCTACAATGAGCAGTTCTTC.

The gene calls are TRBV28 and TRBJ1-6, with D possibly matching TRBD1 (6 bases). CDR1 and CDR2 from the germline V gene are MDHEN and SYDVKM. The CDR3 totals 14 residues. Between the trimmed V and J ends, which lost 3 bases and 7 bases, there was a span of 10 bases. The DNA of the CDR3 is TGTGCCAGCAGTTTTCAGGGGCCCAATTCACCCCTCCACTTT. As protein: CASSFQGPNSPLHF. The full variable domain, completed using reference TRBV28 and TRBJ1-6, is DVKVTQSSRYLVKRTGEKVFLECVQDMDHENMFWYRQDPGLGLRLIYFSYDVKMKEKGDIPEGYSVSREKKERFSLILESASTNQTSMYLCASSFQGPNSPLHFGNGTRLTVT.

The chain combines TRBV13 with TRBJ2-7, with a tentative D call TRBD2 (5 bases). V was cut by 2 bases and J by 9 bases, with 11 bases left in between. This CDR3 comprises 12 residues. The germline V gene encodes CDR1 PRHDT and CDR2 FYEKMQ (reference sequence). CDR3 DNA sequence: TGTGCCAGCAGCTTAAAACTAGAGGTGCAGTACTTC. As protein: CASSLKLEVQYF.

This chain joins TRBV7-2 and TRBJ1-4; no clear D. The germline V gene encodes CDR1 SGHTA and CDR2 FQGNSA. CDR3 length: 12 amino acids. Trimming pared 1 base from V and 8 bases from J, leaving 5 bases between. The CDR3 here is CASSLEGEKLFF. CDR3 coding DNA: TGTGCCAGCAGCTTAGAAGGAGAAAAACTGTTTTTT.

This chain joins TRBV7-9 and TRBJ2-1; D is unclear. The germline V gene has CDR1 SEHNR and CDR2 FQNEAQ (reference sequence). The CDR3 extends over 12 amino acids. Trimming removed 1 base at V and 6 bases at J, with 4 bases between. DNA for the CDR3: TGTGCCAGCAGCTTAGTATCCAATGAGCAGTTCTTC. Its translation is CASSLVSNEQFF.